This T cell receptor (beta chain) is drawn from a study of control samples from healthy donors and cancer patients. Only in-frame clones appear in the TCRdb table, and some are missing; sequencing was by immunoSEQ multiplex PCR. The sample holds fewer than 200,000 clones, just under 95% seen once. The V gene's germline CDR1 is SGHDN and CDR2 FVKESK. CDR3 size: 15 residues. V was pared by 1 base and J by 2 bases, with 11 bases between. The rearrangement uses TRBV14 and TRBJ1-2, with D tentatively TRBD1 (6 bases). Sequenced input: blood. The receptor was isolated from a woman aged 60-75 years in good health. This CDR3 is CASSQGNRANYGYTF. DNA for the CDR3: TGTGCCAGCAGCCAAGGGAACAGGGCAAACTATGGCTACACCTTC.